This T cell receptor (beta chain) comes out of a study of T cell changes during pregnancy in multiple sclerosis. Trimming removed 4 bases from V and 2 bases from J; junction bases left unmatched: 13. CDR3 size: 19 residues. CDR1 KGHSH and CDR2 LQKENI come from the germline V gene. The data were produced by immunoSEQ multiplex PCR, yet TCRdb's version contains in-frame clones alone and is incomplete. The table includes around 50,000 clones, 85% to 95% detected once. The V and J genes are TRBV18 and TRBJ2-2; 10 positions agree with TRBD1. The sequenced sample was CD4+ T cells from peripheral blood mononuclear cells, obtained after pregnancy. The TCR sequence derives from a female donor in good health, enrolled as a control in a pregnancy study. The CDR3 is CASSRPGQGKGRNTGELFF. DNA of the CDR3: TGTGCCAGCTCACGACCGGGACAGGGGAAAGGACGAAACACCGGGGAGCTGTTTTTT. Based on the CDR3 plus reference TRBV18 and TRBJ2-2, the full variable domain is NAGVMQNPRHLVRRRGQEARLRCSPMKGHSHVYWYRQLPEEGLKFMVYLQKENIIDESGMPKERFSAEFPKEGPSILRIQQVVRGDSAAYFCASSRPGQGKGRNTGELFFGEGSRLTVL.